This TCR beta chain was recovered during a study of blood T cell repertoires in COVID-19. Background on the study: Italy, Spain and the United States were the sources of the convalescent and acute COVID-19 samples. From T cells, B-cell-depleted T cells, or PBMCs came the material, which was cDNA or gDNA.

In the original analysis: Nucleated cell number was recorded as an estimate derived from reference gene primer amplification. This table comes from immunoSEQ multiplex PCR, and its TCRdb copy is limited to in-frame clones, with some not included. Clone size and the V and J calls come from that table; the DNA yielded D and trimming. The sample records about 64,000 clones, 80% to 90% being singletons. Germline V gene lookup returns CDR1 SGDLS and CDR2 YYNGEE. This CDR3 is 14 amino acids long. V was pared by 4 bases and J by 1 base, with 11 bases between. This sequence was found in a woman aged 55-70 years with acute or convalescent COVID-19. Sequencing was done on a sample of peripheral blood. V usage is TRBV9 and J usage is TRBJ1-2; D unclear. CDR3 loop: CASSPRLDNYGYTF. The CDR3, as DNA: TGTGCCAGCAGCCCTCGACTGGATAACTATGGCTACACCTTC.